The T cell receptor beta chain under discussion was sequenced for a study of blood T cell repertoires in COVID-19. Study-wide background: Samples taken during acute and convalescent COVID-19 were collected in the United States, Italy and Spain. PBMCs, B-cell-depleted T cells, or T cells were the source of the cDNA or gDNA that made up the material.

Original processing methods: Estimation of nucleated cell counts relied on the amplification of reference gene primers. Libraries were prepared by immunoSEQ multiplex PCR; TCRdb keeps only in-frame clonotypes and omits some of them. The DNA was the basis for D and trimming; V, J and clone size are from that table. This sample carries around 240,000 clones, approximately 86% of them seen once, and the ten largest clones take 3%. The CDR3 has 14 amino acids. Trimming took off 4 bases at V and 3 bases at J, with 12 bases between the two ends. From germline, CDR1 is SGHTA and CDR2 FQGTGA. The chain combines TRBV7-3 with TRBJ1-1; D is ambiguous. Sequencing was done on a sample of peripheral blood. The TCR originated in a woman younger than 45 who had recovered from COVID-19. Here the CDR3 DNA reads TGTGCCAGCAGCTCCCTCGGGGTTGACACTGAAGCTTTCTTT. Its protein product is CASSSLGVDTEAFF. The whole variable domain, filled in from reference TRBV7-3 and TRBJ1-1, reads GAGVSQTPSNKVTEKGKYVELRCDPISGHTALYWYRQSLGQGPEFLIYFQGTGAADDSGLPNDRFFAVRPEGSVSTLKIQRTERGDSAVYLCASSSLGVDTEAFFGQGTRLTVV.